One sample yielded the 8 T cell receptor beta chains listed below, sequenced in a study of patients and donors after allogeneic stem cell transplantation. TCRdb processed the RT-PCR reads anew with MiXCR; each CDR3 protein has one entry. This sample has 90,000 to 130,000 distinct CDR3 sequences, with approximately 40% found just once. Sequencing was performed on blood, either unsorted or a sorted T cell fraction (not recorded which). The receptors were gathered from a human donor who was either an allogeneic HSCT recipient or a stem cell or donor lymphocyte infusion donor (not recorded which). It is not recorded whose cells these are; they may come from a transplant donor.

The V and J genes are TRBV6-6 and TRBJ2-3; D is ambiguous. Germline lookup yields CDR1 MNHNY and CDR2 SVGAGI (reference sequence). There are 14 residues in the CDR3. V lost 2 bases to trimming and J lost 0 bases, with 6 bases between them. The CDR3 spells CASSYPPSTDTQYF. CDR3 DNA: TGTGCCAGCAGTTACCCCCCTAGCACAGATACGCAGTATTTT.

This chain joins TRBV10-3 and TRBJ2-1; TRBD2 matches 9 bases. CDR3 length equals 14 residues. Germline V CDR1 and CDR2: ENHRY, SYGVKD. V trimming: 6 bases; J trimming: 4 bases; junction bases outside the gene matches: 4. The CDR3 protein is CAISGLAPYNEQFF. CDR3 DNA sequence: TGTGCCATCAGCGGACTAGCGCCTTACAATGAGCAGTTCTTC.

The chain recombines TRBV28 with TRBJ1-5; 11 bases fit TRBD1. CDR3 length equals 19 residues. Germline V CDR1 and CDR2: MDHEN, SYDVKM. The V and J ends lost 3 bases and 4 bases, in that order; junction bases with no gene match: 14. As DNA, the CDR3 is TGTGCCAGCAGTTTTCTACGGACAGGGGGCAAAACCAAAAATCAGCCCCAGCATTTT. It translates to CASSFLRTGGKTKNQPQHF.

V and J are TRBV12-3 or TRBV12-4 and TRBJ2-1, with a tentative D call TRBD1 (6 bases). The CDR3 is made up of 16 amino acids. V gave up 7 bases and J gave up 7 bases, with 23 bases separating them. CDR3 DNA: TGTGCCAGCAAAGTATCAGGGACACGATTTGTAAATGAGCAGTTCTTC. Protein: CASKVSGTRFVNEQFF.

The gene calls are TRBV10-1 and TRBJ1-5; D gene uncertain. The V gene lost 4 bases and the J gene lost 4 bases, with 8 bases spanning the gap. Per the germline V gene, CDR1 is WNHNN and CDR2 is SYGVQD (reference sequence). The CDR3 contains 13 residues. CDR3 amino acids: CASSADLNQPQHF. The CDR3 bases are TGCGCCAGCAGTGCAGACTTAAATCAGCCCCAGCATTTT.

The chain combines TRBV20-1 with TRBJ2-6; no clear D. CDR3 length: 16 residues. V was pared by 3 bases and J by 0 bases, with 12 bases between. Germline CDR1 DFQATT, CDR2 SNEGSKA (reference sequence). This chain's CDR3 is CSARRRSSSGANVLTF. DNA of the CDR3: TGCAGTGCTAGGCGTAGGAGTAGCTCTGGGGCCAACGTCCTGACTTTC.

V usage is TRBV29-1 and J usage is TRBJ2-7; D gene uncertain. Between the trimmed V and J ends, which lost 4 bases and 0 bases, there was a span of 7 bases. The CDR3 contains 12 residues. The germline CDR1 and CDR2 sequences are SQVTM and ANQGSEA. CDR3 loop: CSVARSSYEQYF. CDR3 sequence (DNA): TGCAGCGTTGCCCGGAGCTCCTACGAGCAGTACTTC.

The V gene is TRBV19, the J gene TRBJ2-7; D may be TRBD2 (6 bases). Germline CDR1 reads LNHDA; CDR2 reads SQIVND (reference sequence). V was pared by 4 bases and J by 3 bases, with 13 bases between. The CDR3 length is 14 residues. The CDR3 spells CASSRGRSDYEQYF. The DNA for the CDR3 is TGTGCCAGTAGTAGAGGGAGGTCGGACTACGAGCAGTACTTC.